The next 19 T cell receptor beta chains were all read from a single sample in a study of PD-L1 blockade in urothelial cancer. Sequencing was performed with immunoSEQ multiplex PCR; in TCRdb, only in-frame clones are kept and a portion is missing. The sample holds around 26,000 clones, 80% to 90% seen once. The specimen comprised PBMCs, sampled around atezolizumab (anti-PD-L1) treatment. Receptors originate from a man in his sixties with urothelial cancer.

The chain uses TRBV5-1 and TRBJ1-6; D remains unclear. Trimming removed 0 bases at V and 9 bases at J, with 7 bases between. Germline-derived CDR1 and CDR2 are SGHRS and YFSETQ. CDR3 length: 13 amino acids. Written as DNA, the CDR3 is TGCGCCAGCAGCTTGGAGCCCTCTTCACCCCTCCACTTT. It yields the protein CASSLEPSSPLHF.

The chain combines TRBV5-1 with TRBJ1-5; D gene ambiguous. This CDR3 has 14 residues. V lost 0 bases, J lost 7 bases, and 11 bases lay in between. In germline, CDR1 is SGHRS, CDR2 YFSETQ. CDR3 region: CASSLVSGGQPQHF. Here the CDR3 DNA reads TGCGCCAGCAGCTTGGTGTCAGGAGGACAGCCCCAGCATTTT.

The chain recombines TRBV6-6 with TRBJ2-1; 13 nucleotides match TRBD2. The germline CDR1 and CDR2 sequences are MNHNY and SVGAGI (reference sequence). Trimming cost V 0 bases and J 6 bases; bases outside gene matches: 2. This CDR3 region has 16 residues. CDR3 residues: CASSYSRLAGGNEQFF. DNA of the CDR3: TGTGCCAGCAGTTACTCGAGACTAGCGGGAGGCAATGAGCAGTTCTTC.

This clone was counted only a few times. The gene calls are TRBV2 and TRBJ1-1; TRBD1 matches 7 bases. V lost 7 bases, J lost 4 bases, and 15 bases stayed unmatched. The CDR3 runs to 16 residues. CDR1 and CDR2 from the germline V gene are SNHLY and FYNNEI. DNA of the CDR3: TGTGCCAGCACTGTGATCACCAACAGGGGACCCACTGAAGCTTTCTTT. Its translation: CASTVITNRGPTEAFF.

J is TRBJ1-5 and V is TRBV6-1; no clear D gene. Germline V gives CDR1 MNHNS, CDR2 SASEGT. V dropped 4 bases and J dropped 2 bases, with 9 bases sitting between them. The CDR3 contains 14 residues. Here the CDR3 DNA reads TGTGCCAGCAGTGTGCGGGGTGGCAATCAGCCCCAGCATTTT. Translated, it gives CASSVRGGNQPQHF.

The chain combines TRBV5-5 with TRBJ1-1, with a tentative D call TRBD1 (6 bases). Between the trimmed V and J ends, which lost 0 bases and 0 bases, there was a span of 9 bases. The germline gives CDR1 SGHKS, CDR2 YYEKEE (reference sequence). The CDR3 spans 15 residues. The CDR3 DNA reads TGTGCCAGCAGCTTGGGGGGGGGCGTGAACACTGAAGCTTTCTTT. It encodes CASSLGGGVNTEAFF.

The CDR3 is CASSTGTGAREQYF. The DNA for the CDR3 is TGTGCCAGCAGTACGGGGACAGGGGCGCGTGAGCAGTACTTC. The rearrangement joins TRBV28 to TRBJ2-7, with 10 bases matching TRBD1. Germline V CDR1 and CDR2: MDHEN, SYDVKM. The V and J ends lost 5 bases and 7 bases, in that order; junction bases with no gene match: 8. CDR3 size: 14 residues.

This clone has only a few counts. V is TRBV7-9 and J is TRBJ1-4; TRBD1 is a possible D gene (5 bases). The CDR3 totals 14 residues. Germline V gives CDR1 SEHNR, CDR2 FQNEAQ (reference sequence). Trimming cost V 2 bases and J 3 bases, with 7 bases left between them. CDR3 amino acids: CASSLTGSNEKLFF. In DNA, the CDR3 is TGTGCCAGCAGCTTAACAGGATCTAATGAAAAACTGTTTTTT.

The chain joins TRBV18 to TRBJ1-1, with 9 bases matching TRBD1. This CDR3 has 14 amino acids. The V segment lost 5 bases and the J segment 5 bases; nucleotides outside the gene matches: 6. CDR1 is KGHSH, CDR2 LQKENI, per germline. DNA for the CDR3: TGTGCCAGCTCATCGACAGGGGGTCGAACTGAAGCTTTCTTT. It codes for CASSSTGGRTEAFF. Variable domain in full (rest from reference TRBV18 and TRBJ1-1): NAGVMQNPRHLVRRRGQEARLRCSPMKGHSHVYWYRQLPEEGLKFMVYLQKENIIDESGMPKERFSAEFPKEGPSILRIQQVVRGDSAAYFCASSSTGGRTEAFFGQGTRLTVV.

The chain recombines TRBV1 with TRBJ2-4; TRBD2 reflects the table's D call only, with no check against the DNA. TRBV1 is a documented pseudogene. CDR3 length equals 20 residues. CDR3 DNA sequence: TGCACCAGCAGCCAAGATTATCCTAGCGGAGACCGGGAAGCCAAAAACATTCAGTACTTC. Translation gives CTSSQDYPSGDREAKNIQYF.

This clone has only one observation. This chain uses TRBV10-3 with TRBJ2-3; 11 bases match TRBD2. CDR3 size: 15 residues. The J segment lost 5 bases and the V segment lost 3 bases, leaving 4 bases of the junction unmatched. The germline V gene encodes CDR1 ENHRY and CDR2 SYGVKD. CDR3 sequence reads: CAISDQGLAEDTQYF. CDR3 sequence (DNA): TGTGCCATCAGTGATCAGGGACTAGCGGAAGATACGCAGTATTTT.

V gene TRBV5-1 combines with J gene TRBJ2-7, with 10 bases that match TRBD1. CDR1 and CDR2 from the germline V gene are SGHRS and YFSETQ. V gave up 0 bases and J gave up 6 bases; unmatched junction bases: 3. The CDR3 extends over 14 amino acids. The CDR3 coding sequence is TGCGCCAGCAGCTTGGGGGACAGGGGCGGCGAGCAGTACTTC. This sequence encodes CASSLGDRGGEQYF.

The chain uses TRBV30 and TRBJ2-5, with 7 positions matching TRBD2. V was pared by 3 bases and J by 4 bases, with 5 bases of the junction left unmatched. The CDR3 is 13 amino acids. The germline gives CDR1 GTSNPN, CDR2 SVGIG (reference sequence). The CDR3 sequence is CAWRRTRGETQYF. The CDR3 bases are TGTGCCTGGAGGCGGACTAGAGGAGAGACCCAGTACTTC.

J is TRBJ1-1 and V is TRBV19, with TRBD1 matching 7 bases. This CDR3 region has 15 residues. Germline V gene data show CDR1 as LNHDA and CDR2 as SQIVND (reference sequence). J gave up 0 bases and V 6 bases, and 7 bases lay outside the gene matches. CDR3 amino acids: CASRPGQYMNTEAFF. DNA for the CDR3: TGTGCCAGTAGGCCGGGACAGTACATGAACACTGAAGCTTTCTTT. Based on the CDR3 plus reference TRBV19 and TRBJ1-1, the full variable domain is DGGITQSPKYLFRKEGQNVTLSCEQNLNHDAMYWYRQDPGQGLRLIYYSQIVNDFQKGDIAEGYSVSREKKESFPLTVTSAQKNPTAFYLCASRPGQYMNTEAFFGQGTRLTVV.

The chain links TRBV2 to TRBJ2-5; TRBD1 is a possible D gene (5 bases). In germline, CDR1 is SNHLY, CDR2 FYNNEI. V was clipped by 10 bases and J by 5 bases, with 17 bases between them. CDR3 length equals 13 residues. The CDR3 protein is CATNLRVVETQYF. DNA of the CDR3: TGTGCCACCAACCTCAGGGTGGTGGAGACCCAGTACTTC.

This chain connects TRBV6-5 to TRBJ1-5; D gene uncertain. Trimming shortened V by 0 bases and J by 2 bases, and 11 bases separated the two germline ends. This CDR3 comprises 16 residues. CDR1 is MNHEY, CDR2 SVGAGI, per germline. CDR3 DNA: TGTGCCAGCAGTTACTCGAGGGCTCCTGGCAATCAGCCCCAGCATTTT. The encoded protein is CASSYSRAPGNQPQHF.

The V gene is TRBV11-2, the J gene TRBJ1-1; possibly TRBD1 for D (6 bases). Germline loops: CDR1 SGHAT, CDR2 FQNNGV. The length of the CDR3 is 13 residues. V was clipped by 7 bases and J by 4 bases, with 13 bases between them. The CDR3 region has the DNA TGTGCCAGCATCCTGGGACACTCCACTGAAGCTTTCTTT. As protein: CASILGHSTEAFF.

This CDR3 is CSVEGTGVGVDTEAFF. For the CDR3, the DNA is TGCAGCGTTGAAGGGACAGGGGTAGGAGTAGACACTGAAGCTTTCTTT. This chain joins TRBV29-1 and TRBJ1-1; 9 nucleotides align to TRBD1. The germline gives CDR1 SQVTM, CDR2 ANQGSEA. The ends lost 1 base at V and 3 bases at J; junction bases unmatched: 9. This CDR3 has 16 residues.

V usage is TRBV29-1 and J usage is TRBJ1-1, with unresolved D. This CDR3 region has 15 residues. Germline assignment: CDR1 SQVTM and CDR2 ANQGSEA. Trimming pared 4 bases from V and 2 bases from J, leaving 17 bases between. CDR3 nucleotide sequence: TGCAGCGTTGTTGTGAGGGCAGTGGTTAACACTGAAGCTTTCTTT. Its protein is CSVVVRAVVNTEAFF.